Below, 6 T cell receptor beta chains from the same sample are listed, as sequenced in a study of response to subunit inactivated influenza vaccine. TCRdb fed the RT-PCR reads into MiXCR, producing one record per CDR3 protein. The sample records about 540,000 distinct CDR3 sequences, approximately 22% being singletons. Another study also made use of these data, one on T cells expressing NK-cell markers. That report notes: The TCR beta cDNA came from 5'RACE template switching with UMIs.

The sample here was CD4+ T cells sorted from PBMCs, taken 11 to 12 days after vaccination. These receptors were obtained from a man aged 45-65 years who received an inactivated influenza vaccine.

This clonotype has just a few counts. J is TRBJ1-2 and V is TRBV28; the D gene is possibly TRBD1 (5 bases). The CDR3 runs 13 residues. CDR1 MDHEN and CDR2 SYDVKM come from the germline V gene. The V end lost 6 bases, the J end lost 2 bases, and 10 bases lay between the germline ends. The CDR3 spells CASRGDGNYGYTF. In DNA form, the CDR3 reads TGTGCCAGCAGGGGGGACGGAAACTATGGCTACACCTTC.

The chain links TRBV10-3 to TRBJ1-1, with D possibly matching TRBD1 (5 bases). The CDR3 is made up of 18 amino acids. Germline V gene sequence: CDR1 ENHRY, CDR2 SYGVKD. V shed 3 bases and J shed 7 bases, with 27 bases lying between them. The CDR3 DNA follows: TGTGCCATCAGTGAAGGGGTTGTCTTATTTGGACCCTCGGTTGAAGCTTTCTTT. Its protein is CAISEGVVLFGPSVEAFF.

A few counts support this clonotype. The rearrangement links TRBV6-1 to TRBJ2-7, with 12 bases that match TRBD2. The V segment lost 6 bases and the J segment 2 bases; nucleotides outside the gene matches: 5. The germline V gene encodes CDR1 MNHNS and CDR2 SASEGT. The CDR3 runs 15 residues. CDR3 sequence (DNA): TGTGCCAGCAGAAAGACTAGCGGGGGTGCCTACGAGCAGTACTTC. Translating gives CASRKTSGGAYEQYF.

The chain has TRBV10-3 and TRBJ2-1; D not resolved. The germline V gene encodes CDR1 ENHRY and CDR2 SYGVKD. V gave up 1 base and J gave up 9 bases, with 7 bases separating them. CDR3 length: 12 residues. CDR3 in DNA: TGTGCCATCAGTGAGTATAGCAGTGAGCAGTTCTTC. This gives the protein CAISEYSSEQFF.

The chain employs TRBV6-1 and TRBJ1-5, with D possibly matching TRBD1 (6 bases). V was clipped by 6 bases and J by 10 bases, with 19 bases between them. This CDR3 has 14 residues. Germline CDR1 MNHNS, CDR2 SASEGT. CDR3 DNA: TGTGCCAGCAGGGTACAGGGTCTTGACCGACCCCAGCATTTT. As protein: CASRVQGLDRPQHF.

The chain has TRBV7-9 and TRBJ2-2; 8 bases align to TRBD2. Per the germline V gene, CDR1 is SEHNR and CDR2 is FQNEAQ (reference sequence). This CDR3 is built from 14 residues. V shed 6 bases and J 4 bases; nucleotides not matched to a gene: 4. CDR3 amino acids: CASSSGTTTGELFF. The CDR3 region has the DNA TGTGCCAGCAGTAGCGGGACTACCACCGGGGAGCTGTTTTTT.